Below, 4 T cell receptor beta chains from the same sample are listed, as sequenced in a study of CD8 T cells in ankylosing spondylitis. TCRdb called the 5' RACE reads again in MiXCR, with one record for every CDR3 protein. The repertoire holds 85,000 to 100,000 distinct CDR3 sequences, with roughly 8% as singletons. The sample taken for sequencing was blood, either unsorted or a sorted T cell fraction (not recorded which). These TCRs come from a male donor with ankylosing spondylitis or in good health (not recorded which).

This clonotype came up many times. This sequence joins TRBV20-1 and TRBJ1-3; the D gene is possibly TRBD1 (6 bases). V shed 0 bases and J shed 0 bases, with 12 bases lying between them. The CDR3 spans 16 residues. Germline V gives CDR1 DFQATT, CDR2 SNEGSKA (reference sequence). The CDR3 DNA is TGCAGTGCTAGAGATCTAGGGGGATTCTCTGGAAACACCATATATTTT. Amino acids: CSARDLGGFSGNTIYF.

This CDR3 reads CSATGQGDDEQYF. The CDR3 DNA sequence: TGCAGTGCTACCGGACAGGGGGACGACGAGCAGTACTTC. This chain links TRBV20-1 with TRBJ2-7; 10 bases are a match to TRBD1. Trimming cost V 4 bases and J 5 bases; bases outside gene matches: 5. CDR3 size: 13 residues. Germline CDR1 DFQATT, CDR2 SNEGSKA (reference sequence).

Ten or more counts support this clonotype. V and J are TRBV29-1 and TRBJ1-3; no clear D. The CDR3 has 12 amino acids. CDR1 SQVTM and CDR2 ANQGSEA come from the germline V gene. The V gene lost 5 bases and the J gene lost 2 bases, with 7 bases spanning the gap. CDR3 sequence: CSVQGAGNTIYF. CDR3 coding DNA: TGCAGCGTTCAAGGAGCTGGAAACACCATATATTTT.

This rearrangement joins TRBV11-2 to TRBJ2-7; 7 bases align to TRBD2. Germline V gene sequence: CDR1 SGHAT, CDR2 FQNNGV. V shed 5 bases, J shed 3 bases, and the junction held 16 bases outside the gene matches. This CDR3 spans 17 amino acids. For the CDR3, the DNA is TGTGCCAGCAGCCGGGTCGGTGCAAAAGCGGGGAGCTACGAGCAGTACTTC. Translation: CASSRVGAKAGSYEQYF.